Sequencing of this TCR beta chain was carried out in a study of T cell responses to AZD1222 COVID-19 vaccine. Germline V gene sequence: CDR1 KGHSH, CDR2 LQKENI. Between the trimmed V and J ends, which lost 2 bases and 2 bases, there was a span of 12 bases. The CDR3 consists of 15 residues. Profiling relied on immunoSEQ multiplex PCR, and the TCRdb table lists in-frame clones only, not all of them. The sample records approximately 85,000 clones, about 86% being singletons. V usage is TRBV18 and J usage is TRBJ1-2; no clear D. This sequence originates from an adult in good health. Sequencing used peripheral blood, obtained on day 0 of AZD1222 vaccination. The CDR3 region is CASSPLPRENYGYTF. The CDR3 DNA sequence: TGTGCCAGCTCACCATTACCAAGGGAAAACTATGGCTACACCTTC.